Following are 26 T cell receptor beta chains from one sample sequenced in a study of T cell repertoires in cytomegalovirus infection. From the reads, TCRdb called clonotypes with MiXCR, one entry per CDR3 protein. The sample lists 150,000 to 200,000 distinct CDR3 sequences, roughly 9% occurring once. The sample was PBMCs. The receptors shown here come from a human donor in good health (CMV status not recorded). Some clones in this sample may be carry-over from other donors' samples.

The V gene is TRBV24-1, the J gene TRBJ2-1, with TRBD1 as a possible D gene (5 bases). Per germline, CDR1 KGHDR and CDR2 SFDVKD. This CDR3 comprises 14 residues. Trimming took 4 bases from V and 5 from J, leaving 11 bases between them. Here the CDR3 reads CATSDQTENNEQFF. The CDR3 coding sequence is TGTGCCACCAGTGACCAGACAGAGAACAATGAGCAGTTCTTC.

This clonotype is medium-sized. This rearrangement joins TRBV7-9 to TRBJ2-7, with TRBD2 identical over 10 bases. V trimming: 2 bases; J trimming: 5 bases; junction bases outside the gene matches: 6. This CDR3 has 15 residues. In germline, CDR1 is SEHNR, CDR2 FQNEAQ (reference sequence). The CDR3 region is CASSLPSGSLDEQYF. CDR3 nucleotide sequence: TGTGCCAGCAGCTTACCTAGCGGGAGTCTCGACGAGCAGTACTTC.

This clonotype came up many times. CDR3 loop: CASSTIIHEQFF. CDR3 coding DNA: TGTGCCAGCAGTACTATTATCCATGAGCAGTTCTTC. The chain is built from TRBV6-2 or TRBV6-3 and TRBJ2-1; D uncertain. The germline V and J ends were trimmed by 5 bases and 8 bases, with 10 bases remaining between them. This CDR3 is 12 amino acids long. CDR1 is MNHEY, CDR2 SVGEGT, per germline.

In this sample, this clonotype turned up many times. V and J are TRBV15 and TRBJ1-2, with TRBD1 matching over 8 bases. Germline V gene sequence: CDR1 LNHNV, CDR2 YYDKDF (reference sequence). V shed 7 bases and J 0 bases; nucleotides not matched to a gene: 4. CDR3 length: 14 residues. The CDR3 nucleotides read TGTGCCACCACCCCGGACAGGGCTAACTATGGCTACACCTTC. Its protein product is CATTPDRANYGYTF.

The table lists this clonotype with many counts. The rearrangement uses TRBV11-2 and TRBJ2-2; D tentatively fits TRBD1 or TRBD2 (5 bases each). V lost 5 bases and J 4 bases, leaving 14 bases between the germline ends. Germline loops: CDR1 SGHAT, CDR2 FQNNGV. This CDR3 has 15 amino acids. The CDR3 nucleotides are TGTGCCAGCAGCCCTATCGAGGGGCTCACCGGGGAGCTGTTTTTT. This codes for CASSPIEGLTGELFF.

This clonotype showed up just a few times. The chain couples TRBV19 to TRBJ2-1; D possibly matches TRBD1 or TRBD2 (5 bases each). V gave up 3 bases and J gave up 7 bases, with 28 bases separating them. This CDR3 region has 19 residues. CDR1 and CDR2 from the germline V gene are LNHDA and SQIVND (reference sequence). CDR3 sequence reads: CASSMIELLIGTSRNEQFF. CDR3 bases: TGTGCCAGTAGTATGATCGAATTGTTGATTGGGACGTCGAGAAATGAGCAGTTCTTC.

This clonotype was picked up many times. The gene calls are TRBV7-2 and TRBJ2-3; D not resolved. In germline, CDR1 is SGHTA, CDR2 FQGNSA. This CDR3 spans 15 amino acids. Trimming left V 1 base short and J 1 base short, with 9 bases between. The CDR3 spells CASSLGAGGTDTQYF. The CDR3 coding sequence is TGTGCCAGCAGCTTAGGGGCAGGAGGCACAGATACGCAGTATTTT. The full variable domain, completed using reference TRBV7-2 and TRBJ2-3, is GAGVSQSPSNKVTEKGKDVELRCDPISGHTALYWYRQSLGQGLEFLIYFQGNSAPDKSGLPSDRFSAERTGGSVSTLTIQRTQQEDSAVYLCASSLGAGGTDTQYFGPGTRLTVL.

This clonotype was seen ten or more times. The chain couples TRBV28 to TRBJ1-1, with 7 bases identical to TRBD1. V lost 5 bases and J lost 0; bases outside the gene matches: 6. Germline V gives CDR1 MDHEN, CDR2 SYDVKM. The CDR3 spans 15 residues. This CDR3 reads CASSGHGTVNTEAFF. The DNA of the CDR3 is TGTGCCAGCAGTGGCCATGGGACAGTGAACACTGAAGCTTTCTTT.

In this sample, this clonotype turned up once. This chain joins TRBV7-2 and TRBJ1-4; 9 bases map to TRBD1. V lost 2 bases, J lost 4 bases, and 11 bases stayed unmatched. The germline V gene has CDR1 SGHTA and CDR2 FQGNSA. This CDR3 spans 18 amino acids. This CDR3 is CASSLNPTGGSYNEKLFF. The CDR3, as DNA: TGTGCCAGCAGCTTAAACCCTACAGGGGGCAGTTATAATGAAAAACTGTTTTTT.

In its sample, this clonotype was seen many times. This chain joins TRBV12-3 or TRBV12-4 and TRBJ2-2, with 7 bases identical to TRBD1. J gave up 2 bases and V 5 bases, and 11 bases lay outside the gene matches. The CDR3 is made up of 17 amino acids. CDR3 DNA: TGTGCCAGCAGTCCCCGGACAGGTCGTAGAAACACCGGGGAGCTGTTTTTT. Protein sequence: CASSPRTGRRNTGELFF.

This clonotype was found a few times. The CDR3 loop is CSASGLAKNTGELFF. The CDR3 nucleotides read TGCAGCGCCTCAGGACTAGCCAAGAACACCGGGGAGCTGTTTTTT. The chain combines TRBV29-1 with TRBJ2-2, with 8 positions matching TRBD2. The CDR3 spans 15 residues. Trimming removed 7 bases from V and 1 base from J; junction bases left unmatched: 8. Germline V gene data show CDR1 as SQVTM and CDR2 as ANQGSEA.

This chain links TRBV18 with TRBJ1-1; D is undetermined. Germline CDR1 and CDR2: KGHSH and LQKENI. Trimming took 6 bases from V and 3 from J, leaving 17 bases between them. This CDR3 contains 15 residues. The CDR3 region has the DNA TGTGCCAGCTCCCCTACGCAGGAAGGGCACACTGAAGCTTTCTTT. Encoded protein: CASSPTQEGHTEAFF.

This clonotype was observed many times. V gene TRBV7-2 combines with J gene TRBJ1-5; 9 nucleotides match TRBD1. CDR3 length equals 15 residues. CDR1 is SGHTA, CDR2 FQGNSA, per germline. V lost 6 bases, J lost 2 bases, and 5 bases stayed unmatched. Here the CDR3 DNA reads TGTGCCAGCAGTCCGGGACAGGGTCGCAATCAGCCCCAGCATTTT. Amino acid sequence: CASSPGQGRNQPQHF.

This clonotype has ten or more counts. This rearrangement joins TRBV7-2 to TRBJ2-2, with TRBD2 identical over 11 bases. Germline CDR1 is SGHTA and CDR2 is FQGNSA. The CDR3 is 16 residues long. The V and J ends lost 1 base and 5 bases, in that order; junction bases with no gene match: 3. For the CDR3, the DNA is TGTGCCAGCAGCTTAGGTGCTAGCGGGGGGACCGGGGAGCTGTTTTTT. This gives the protein CASSLGASGGTGELFF.

Ten or more counts support this clonotype. J is TRBJ1-1 and V is TRBV7-9; TRBD1 matches at 7 bases. The CDR3 contains 14 residues. Looked up from germline, CDR1 is SEHNR and CDR2 is FQNEAQ (reference sequence). Losses at the gene ends were 4 bases for V and 1 base for J; bases not matched to a gene: 3. This chain's CDR3 is CASSWRQGNTEAFF. The DNA of the CDR3 is TGTGCCAGCAGCTGGAGACAGGGGAACACTGAAGCTTTCTTT.

This clonotype was recorded at least ten times. The gene calls are TRBV7-2 and TRBJ1-2; TRBD1 agrees at 8 bases. Germline-derived CDR1 and CDR2 are SGHTA and FQGNSA. After removal of 4 bases from V and 3 bases from J, the junction contained 7 bases not matched to a gene. This CDR3 is 15 amino acids long. This CDR3 is CASSSGTGRDYGYTF. CDR3 nucleotide sequence: TGTGCCAGCAGCTCCGGGACAGGCCGCGACTATGGCTACACCTTC.

This clonotype was counted many times. The gene calls are TRBV7-8 and TRBJ1-3; the D is unclear. CDR3 length: 17 residues. CDR1 and CDR2 (germline): SGHVS, FQNEAQ. Trimming shortened V by 0 bases and J by 0 bases, and 12 bases separated the two germline ends. Here the CDR3 DNA reads TGTGCCAGCAGCTTAGCGTTCGCAGGCAGCTCTGGAAACACCATATATTTT. This encodes CASSLAFAGSSGNTIYF.

At least ten counts were recorded for this clonotype. V is TRBV10-3 and J is TRBJ2-3; 8 nucleotides agree with TRBD1. The V gene end was trimmed by 0 bases and the J gene end by 8 bases; junction bases not matched to a gene: 10. CDR1 and CDR2 from the germline V gene are ENHRY and SYGVKD. The CDR3 is made up of 16 amino acids. CDR3 bases: TGTGCCATCAGTGAGTCTCCACGGGACAGGCAGGGTACGCAGTATTTT. Residues: CAISESPRDRQGTQYF.

The chain couples TRBV28 to TRBJ2-1; D uncertain. The CDR3 is 13 amino acids. From germline, CDR1 is MDHEN and CDR2 SYDVKM. Trimming shortened V by 7 bases and J by 5 bases, and 12 bases separated the two germline ends. This CDR3 reads CASTPPMDNEQFF. CDR3 sequence (DNA): TGTGCCAGCACCCCCCCAATGGACAATGAGCAGTTCTTC.

The sample holds many counts of this clonotype. The chain recombines TRBV6-1 with TRBJ1-4; TRBD1 might be the D (5 bases). V lost 2 bases, J lost 7 bases, and 8 bases lay in between. The CDR3 consists of 13 residues. Germline V gene data show CDR1 as MNHNS and CDR2 as SASEGT. CDR3 DNA sequence: TGTGCCAGCAGTGAACAGGGAGGTGAAAAACTGTTTTTT. Translation gives CASSEQGGEKLFF.

This clonotype appeared many times. The V and J genes are TRBV7-2 and TRBJ2-5, with D perhaps matching TRBD1 (6 bases). Germline V gene sequence: CDR1 SGHTA, CDR2 FQGNSA. CDR3 length: 14 residues. V shed 5 bases and J shed 2 bases, with 12 bases lying between them. DNA for the CDR3: TGTGCCAGCAGCCAATACGGACAGCAAGAGACCCAGTACTTC. It specifies CASSQYGQQETQYF. The full variable domain, its missing parts supplied by reference TRBV7-2 and TRBJ2-5, is GAGVSQSPSNKVTEKGKDVELRCDPISGHTALYWYRQSLGQGLEFLIYFQGNSAPDKSGLPSDRFSAERTGGSVSTLTIQRTQQEDSAVYLCASSQYGQQETQYFGPGTRLLVL.

This clonotype was seen ten or more times. The rearrangement uses TRBV7-2 and TRBJ1-1, with 10 positions matching TRBD1. The germline CDR1 and CDR2 sequences are SGHTA and FQGNSA. V shed 5 bases and J 1 base; nucleotides not matched to a gene: 4. The CDR3 is made up of 15 amino acids. CDR3 nucleotide sequence: TGTGCCAGCAGCATAAGACAGGGGGCGAACACTGAAGCTTTCTTT. Translating it yields CASSIRQGANTEAFF.

This clonotype was observed at least ten times. This sequence joins TRBV9 and TRBJ2-2; no clear D gene. V was cut by 1 base and J by 7 bases, with 11 bases left in between. The CDR3 is 14 amino acids. Germline-derived CDR1 and CDR2 are SGDLS and YYNGEE. As DNA, the CDR3 is TGTGCCAGCAGCGTACGACGGAATGGCGGGGAGCTGTTTTTT. This gives the protein CASSVRRNGGELFF. The full variable domain, completed using reference TRBV9 and TRBJ2-2, is DSGVTQTPKHLITATGQRVTLRCSPRSGDLSVYWYQQSLDQGLQFLIQYYNGEERAKGNILERFSAQQFPDLHSELNLSSLELGDSALYFCASSVRRNGGELFFGEGSRLTVL.

This clonotype showed up many times. As DNA, the CDR3 is TGTGCCAGCAGAGACTCCGGGACTAGCGGGAGGAGCACAGATACGCAGTATTTT. Encoded protein: CASRDSGTSGRSTDTQYF. V and J are TRBV7-9 and TRBJ2-3, with 15 positions matching TRBD2. Germline trimming cut 6 bases from V and 0 bases from J; bases unmatched to any gene: 7. Germline CDR1 reads SEHNR; CDR2 reads FQNEAQ (reference sequence). The CDR3 consists of 18 residues.

The chain carries TRBV7-9 and TRBJ2-1; 13 bases map to TRBD2. The CDR3 is 20 amino acids. Germline CDR1 and CDR2: SEHNR and FQNEAQ (reference sequence). The V segment lost 4 bases and the J segment 0 bases; nucleotides outside the gene matches: 12. The CDR3 DNA is TGTGCCAGCAGCTCGCAAAAGATTAGGACTAGCGGGAGCTCCTACAATGAGCAGTTCTTC. This encodes CASSSQKIRTSGSSYNEQFF.

There are many counts of this clonotype. The rearrangement joins TRBV6-2 or TRBV6-3 to TRBJ1-1, with 7 bases that match TRBD1. Trimming removed 6 bases from V and 4 bases from J; junction bases left unmatched: 11. This CDR3 is 15 amino acids long. Per germline, CDR1 MNHEY and CDR2 SVGEGT. CDR3 residues: CASSKPTGSGTEAFF. CDR3 DNA: TGTGCCAGCAGCAAGCCGACAGGGTCGGGCACTGAAGCTTTCTTT.